This TCR beta chain was documented in a study of blood T cell repertoires in COVID-19. The overall study: Collection of acute and convalescent COVID-19 samples took place in the United States, Italy and Spain. PBMCs, B-cell-depleted T cells, or T cells were the source of the cDNA or gDNA that made up the material.

In the original analysis: Nucleated cell counts were estimated from reference gene primer amplification. Repertoires were generated with immunoSEQ multiplex PCR, while TCRdb's copy carries only in-frame clones and drops some. D and trimming come from the DNA, and the V and J calls and clone size come from that table. In the table there are 100,000 to 120,000 clones, approximately 80% of which are singletons. V was clipped by 7 bases and J by 4 bases; unmatched bases: 4. The CDR3 contains 14 residues. Germline assignment: CDR1 LNHDA and CDR2 SQIVND (reference sequence). The sequenced sample was peripheral blood. This receptor was identified in a woman aged 60-70 years with acute or convalescent COVID-19. This chain uses TRBV19 with TRBJ2-5; 12 positions match TRBD1. The CDR3 spells CASKRDRGRETQYF. The CDR3 nucleotides read TGTGCCAGTAAGCGGGACAGGGGGCGAGAGACCCAGTACTTC.